The 2 T cell receptor beta chains reported below all come from one sample, sequenced in a study of T cell repertoires in cytomegalovirus infection. What these receptors recognize is not known. TCRdb reanalysed the reads using MiXCR and keeps one entry per CDR3 protein. The sample gives roughly 46,000 distinct CDR3 sequences, about 19% of which show up once; less than 70% is in the top ten. The source was CD8+ T cells from cultured PBMCs, collected from culture after CMV antigen stimulation. Source of these receptors: a human donor in good health (CMV status not recorded). Some clones in this sample may be carry-over from other donors' samples.

This clonotype was counted a few times. The V and J genes are TRBV9 and TRBJ1-2; TRBD1 matches at 7 bases. V lost 4 bases and J lost 5; bases outside the gene matches: 8. Germline V lookup: CDR1 SGDLS, CDR2 YYNGEE. This CDR3 comprises 14 residues. CDR3 DNA: TGTGCCAGCAGCCCGCCGGGACAGACTTATGGCTACACCTTC. Its translation: CASSPPGQTYGYTF.

The chain joins TRBV20-1 to TRBJ2-7; D remains unclear. Trimming pared 0 bases from V and 3 bases from J, leaving 12 bases between. The CDR3 contains 14 residues. Germline CDR1 reads DFQATT; CDR2 reads SNEGSKA (reference sequence). CDR3 protein: CSARDIAGYYEQYF. The CDR3 DNA reads as TGCAGTGCTAGAGATATTGCAGGATACTACGAGCAGTACTTC.